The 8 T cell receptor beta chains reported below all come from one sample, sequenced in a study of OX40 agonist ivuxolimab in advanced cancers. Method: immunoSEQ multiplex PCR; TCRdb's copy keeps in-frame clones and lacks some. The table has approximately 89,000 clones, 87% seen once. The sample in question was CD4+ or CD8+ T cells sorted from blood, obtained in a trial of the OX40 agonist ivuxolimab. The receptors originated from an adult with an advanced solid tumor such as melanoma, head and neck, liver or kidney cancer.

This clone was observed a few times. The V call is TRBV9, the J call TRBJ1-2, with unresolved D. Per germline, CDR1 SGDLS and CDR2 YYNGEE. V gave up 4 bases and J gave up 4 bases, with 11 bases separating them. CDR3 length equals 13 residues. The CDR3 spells CASSPSRIYGYTF. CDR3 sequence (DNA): TGTGCCAGCAGCCCCAGCCGTATCTATGGCTACACCTTC. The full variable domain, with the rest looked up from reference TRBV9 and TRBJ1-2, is DSGVTQTPKHLITATGQRVTLRCSPRSGDLSVYWYQQSLDQGLQFLIQYYNGEERAKGNILERFSAQQFPDLHSELNLSSLELGDSALYFCASSPSRIYGYTFGSGTRLTVV.

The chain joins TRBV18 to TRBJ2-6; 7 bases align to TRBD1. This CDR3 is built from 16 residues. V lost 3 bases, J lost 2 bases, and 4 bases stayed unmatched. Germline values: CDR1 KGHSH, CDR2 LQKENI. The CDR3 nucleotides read TGTGCCAGCTCACCTAATAGGGGGCCTGGGGCCAACGTCCTGACTTTC. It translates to CASSPNRGPGANVLTF.

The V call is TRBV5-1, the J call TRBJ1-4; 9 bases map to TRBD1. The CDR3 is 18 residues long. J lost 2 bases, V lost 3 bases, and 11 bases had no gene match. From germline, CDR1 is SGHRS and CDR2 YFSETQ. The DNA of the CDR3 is TGCGCCAGCAGCTCGGGACAGGGCAGATCCTCGACTAATGAAAAACTGTTTTTT. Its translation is CASSSGQGRSSTNEKLFF.

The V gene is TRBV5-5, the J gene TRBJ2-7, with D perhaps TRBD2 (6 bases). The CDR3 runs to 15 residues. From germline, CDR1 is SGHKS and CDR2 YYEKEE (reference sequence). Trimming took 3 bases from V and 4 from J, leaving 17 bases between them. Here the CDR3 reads CASSSAGGRLYEQYF. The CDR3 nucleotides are TGTGCCAGCAGCTCCGCCGGGGGTCGCCTTTACGAGCAGTACTTC.

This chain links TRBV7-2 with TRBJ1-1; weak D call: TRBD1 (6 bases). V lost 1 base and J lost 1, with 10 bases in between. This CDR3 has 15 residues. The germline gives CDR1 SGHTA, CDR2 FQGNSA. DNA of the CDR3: TGTGCCAGCAGCTTAGACCCCAGGGGGAACACTGAAGCTTTCTTT. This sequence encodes CASSLDPRGNTEAFF.

Written as DNA, the CDR3 is TGTGCCAGCAGTTACACAGAGAACACTGAAGCTTTCTTT. Its protein is CASSYTENTEAFF. The chain couples TRBV6-5 to TRBJ1-1; no reliable D call. The CDR3 runs 13 residues. V gave up 2 bases and J gave up 1 base, with 5 bases separating them. The germline V gene encodes CDR1 MNHEY and CDR2 SVGAGI.

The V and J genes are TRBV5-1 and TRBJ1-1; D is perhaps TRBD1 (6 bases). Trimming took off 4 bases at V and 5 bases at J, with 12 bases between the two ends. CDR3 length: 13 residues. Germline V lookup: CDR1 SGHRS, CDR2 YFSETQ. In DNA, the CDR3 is TGCGCCAGCAGCCCTATAGGGGGGACTGAAGCTTTCTTT. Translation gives CASSPIGGTEAFF. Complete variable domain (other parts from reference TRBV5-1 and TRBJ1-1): KAGVTQTPRYLIKTRGQQVTLSCSPISGHRSVSWYQQTPGQGLQFLFEYFSETQRNKGNFPGRFSGRQFSNSRSEMNVSTLELGDSALYLCASSPIGGTEAFFGQGTRLTVV.

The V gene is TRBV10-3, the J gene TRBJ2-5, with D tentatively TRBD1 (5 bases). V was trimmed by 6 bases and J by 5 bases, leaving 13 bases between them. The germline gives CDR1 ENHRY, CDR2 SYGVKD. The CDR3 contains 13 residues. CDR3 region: CAIRDQGGETQYF. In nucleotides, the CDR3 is TGTGCCATCAGAGACCAGGGTGGGGAGACCCAGTACTTC.